A selection of T cell receptor beta chains follows, all from one sample in a study of blood T cells in healthy people across ages. MiXCR was run by TCRdb on the 5' RACE reads, yielding one entry per CDR3 protein. The sample lists hundreds of thousands of distinct CDR3 sequences; 44% were seen once. The sequencing sample was made of blood. The receptors shown here come from a man aged 55 to 70 in good health. Both conserved end residues are part of each CDR3. D genes are given only for firm matches. For some rows the clone size is stated as once, few or many, or as a class when expanded; others skip it.

CDR3aa	CDR3nt	v_gene	j_gene	abundance	d_gene
CASSYSTVGGGSYEQYF	TGTGCCAGCAGTTACTCGACGGTGGGCGGGGGTTCCTACGAGCAGTACTTC	TRBV6-6	TRBJ2-7	.	TRBD2
CSGETSRGTYEQYF	TGCAGCGGTGAGACTAGCAGGGGGACCTACGAGCAGTACTTC	TRBV29-1	TRBJ2-7	once	.
CATSRDRGGFLEKLFF	TGTGCCACCAGCAGAGATCGCGGAGGTTTCCTTGAAAAACTGTTTTTT	TRBV15	TRBJ1-4	few	.
CASSLGVKQPQHF	TGTGCCAGCAGCTTAGGAGTGAAACAGCCCCAGCATTTT	TRBV7-2	TRBJ1-5	.	.
CASSLMGNYGYTF	TGTGCCAGCAGCCTAATGGGTAACTATGGCTACACCTTC	TRBV7-9	TRBJ1-2	.	.
CSAGGQGGNQPQHF	TGCAGTGCGGGTGGACAGGGGGGTAATCAGCCCCAGCATTTT	TRBV20-1	TRBJ1-5	.	TRBD1
CASSSLTGNEQFF	TGTGCCAGCAGCTCACTAACTGGAAATGAGCAGTTCTTC	TRBV7-3	TRBJ2-1	.	.
CSARGAGINTGELFF	TGCAGTGCTAGAGGGGCGGGGATTAACACCGGGGAGCTGTTTTTT	TRBV20-1	TRBJ2-2	.	.
CASSLRAGQNTGELFF	TGTGCCAGCAGCTTAAGGGCAGGACAGAACACCGGGGAGCTGTTTTTT	TRBV7-3	TRBJ2-2	.	.
CASRVSGGEQYF	TGTGCCAGCAGGGTTAGCGGGGGCGAGCAGTACTTC	TRBV6-6	TRBJ2-7	.	TRBD2
CSASRDSSYNEQFF	TGCAGTGCTAGTAGGGACAGTTCGTACAATGAGCAGTTCTTC	TRBV20-1	TRBJ2-1	.	TRBD1
CASSQGRGGNQPQHF	TGTGCCAGCAGCCAAGGGCGGGGGGGGAATCAGCCCCAGCATTTT	TRBV3-1	TRBJ1-5	many	.
CASSEGGYTQYF	TGTGCCAGCAGTGAAGGGGGATATACGCAGTATTTT	TRBV6-1	TRBJ2-3	.	.
CASSSGQLREAFF	TGTGCCAGCAGTTCGGGACAGCTGCGCGAAGCTTTCTTT	TRBV27	TRBJ1-1	few	TRBD1
CASRRTGSTPLHF	TGTGCCAGCAGAAGAACAGGGAGTACGCCCCTCCACTTT	TRBV14	TRBJ1-6	.	.
CASSQVFPSGGAEVYEQYF	TGCGCCAGCAGCCAAGTTTTCCCTAGCGGGGGGGCCGAGGTCTACGAGCAGTACTTC	TRBV4-1	TRBJ2-7	.	TRBD2
CASSRRENTEAFF	TGTGCCAGCAGCCGACGGGAGAACACTGAAGCTTTCTTT	TRBV7-8	TRBJ1-1	few	.
CASSQPGQGGDIQYF	TGTGCCAGCAGCCAACCTGGACAGGGCGGGGACATTCAGTACTTC	TRBV4-2	TRBJ2-4	.	TRBD1
CATSSRQANYGYTF	TGTGCCACCAGCAGCAGGCAGGCTAACTATGGCTACACCTTC	TRBV15	TRBJ1-2	.	.
CASRASKGHHGYTF	TGTGCCAGTAGGGCGTCAAAGGGACATCATGGCTACACCTTC	TRBV19	TRBJ1-2	.	.
CASSSTGPNYGYTF	TGTGCCAGCAGTTCTACAGGGCCGAACTATGGCTACACCTTC	TRBV6-5	TRBJ1-2	.	.
CASSGTQQPQHF	TGTGCCAGCAGTGGAACACAGCAGCCCCAGCATTTT	TRBV12-3/TRBV12-4	TRBJ1-5	few	.
CASRGHNEQFF	TGTGCCAGCAGGGGACACAATGAGCAGTTCTTC	TRBV11-2	TRBJ2-1	.	.
CASSVAGSGDYGYTF	TGTGCCAGCAGCGTAGCGGGGAGCGGGGACTATGGCTACACCTTC	TRBV9	TRBJ1-2	.	.
CASSVDWGDTDTQYF	TGTGCCAGCAGCGTAGACTGGGGGGATACAGATACGCAGTATTTT	TRBV9	TRBJ2-3	.	.
CASSEGSVSSYEQYF	TGTGCCAGCAGTGAAGGAAGCGTAAGCTCCTACGAGCAGTACTTC	TRBV2	TRBJ2-7	.	.
CASSSEPDPEQFF	TGTGCCAGCAGCTCCGAACCAGATCCTGAGCAGTTCTTC	TRBV7-8	TRBJ2-1	.	.
CASSVVAGNNEPFF	TGTGCCAGCAGCGTAGTTGCGGGGAACAATGAGCCGTTCTTC	TRBV9	TRBJ2-1	.	.
CASSPPGNEQFF	TGTGCCAGCTCACCACCCGGGAATGAGCAGTTCTTC	TRBV18	TRBJ2-1	.	.
CASSDRGAGELFF	TGTGCCAGCAGTGACCGGGGGGCCGGGGAGCTGTTTTTT	TRBV25-1	TRBJ2-2	few	TRBD2
CASKYWTSGAGRETQYF	TGTGCCAGCAAATATTGGACTAGCGGTGCCGGGAGGGAGACCCAGTACTTC	TRBV2	TRBJ2-5	many	TRBD2
CASRGGQGNQPQHF	TGTGCCAGCAGGGGAGGACAGGGCAATCAGCCCCAGCATTTT	TRBV12-3/TRBV12-4	TRBJ1-5	few	TRBD1
CASGEKGYTF	TGTGCCAGCGGAGAAAAGGGCTACACCTTC	TRBV6-2/TRBV6-3	TRBJ1-2	few	.
CSYQRGGVDTQYF	TGCAGTTACCAGCGGGGGGGGGTAGATACGCAGTATTTT	TRBV20-1	TRBJ2-3	.	TRBD2
CASSLGGKVGQPQHF	TGCGCCAGCAGCTTGGGGGGGAAAGTGGGTCAGCCCCAGCATTTT	TRBV5-1	TRBJ1-5	few	.
CASSQRQARRKETQYF	TGTGCCAGCAGCCAACGGCAAGCGAGAAGAAAAGAGACCCAGTACTTC	TRBV3-1	TRBJ2-5	.	.
CSARDRGQGTYEQYF	TGCAGTGCTAGAGATCGAGGGCAGGGGACCTACGAGCAGTACTTC	TRBV20-1	TRBJ2-7	.	.
CAISDWDRGSYEQYF	TGTGCCATCAGTGATTGGGACAGGGGTTCCTACGAGCAGTACTTC	TRBV10-3	TRBJ2-7	.	TRBD1
CASSSTNPTSGGARNEQFF	TGTGCCAGCAGTTCCACTAATCCGACTAGCGGGGGGGCTCGGAATGAGCAGTTCTTC	TRBV12-3/TRBV12-4	TRBJ2-1	.	TRBD2
CASSPTDIKQFF	TGTGCCAGCAGCCCAACGGACATTAAGCAGTTCTTC	TRBV11-2	TRBJ2-1	.	.
CAWSVGSTLYGYTF	TGTGCCTGGAGTGTCGGCAGCACCCTCTATGGCTACACCTTC	TRBV30	TRBJ1-2	few	.
CSARVPTQRLYGYTF	TGCAGTGCTAGAGTCCCCACGCAAAGGCTCTATGGCTACACCTTC	TRBV20-1	TRBJ1-2	.	.
CASSEIDYEQYF	TGTGCCAGCAGCGAAATCGACTACGAGCAGTACTTC	TRBV12-3/TRBV12-4	TRBJ2-7	few	.
CASSYLTGGEQYF	TGTGCCAGCAGCTACCTTACAGGGGGCGAGCAGTACTTC	TRBV7-4	TRBJ2-7	once	TRBD1
CASSRTSRAYNEQFF	TGTGCCAGCAGTCGGACTAGCCGAGCCTACAATGAGCAGTTCTTC	TRBV6-5	TRBJ2-1	few	TRBD2
CASSLWLGQTYEQYF	TGTGCCAGCAGTTTGTGGCTGGGACAGACTTACGAGCAGTACTTC	TRBV27	TRBJ2-7	.	TRBD1